These T cell receptor beta chains were read from a single sample in a study of Graves' ophthalmopathy and Graves' hyperthyroidism. TCRdb called the multiplex PCR reads again in MiXCR, with one record for every CDR3 protein. The sample holds 400,000 to 450,000 distinct CDR3 sequences, 21% seen once. Sequenced input: peripheral blood. The receptors shown here come from a woman between 18 and 29 years old with stable Graves' hyperthyroidism. Each CDR3 is given with its conserved first and last residue. D genes are given only for firm matches.

CDR3aa: CATKDRGNSYEQYF
d_gene: TRBD1
v_gene: TRBV11-2
j_gene: TRBJ2-7

CDR3aa: CASSSTGPAPEQYF
d_gene: .
v_gene: TRBV7-2
j_gene: TRBJ2-7

CDR3aa: CASAEQETQYF
d_gene: .
v_gene: TRBV6-1
j_gene: TRBJ2-5

CDR3aa: CASTNPGFNTGELFF
d_gene: .
v_gene: TRBV19
j_gene: TRBJ2-2

CDR3aa: CASSYSQGADEAFF
d_gene: TRBD1
v_gene: TRBV6-5
j_gene: TRBJ1-1

CDR3aa: CASTELGTGGRGYTF
d_gene: TRBD1
v_gene: TRBV6-1
j_gene: TRBJ1-2

CDR3aa: CASRARQHAFSPYTF
d_gene: .
v_gene: TRBV19
j_gene: TRBJ1-2

CDR3aa: CASSLRQAIEAFF
d_gene: .
v_gene: TRBV19
j_gene: TRBJ1-1

CDR3aa: CASTPSNTGELFF
d_gene: .
v_gene: TRBV27
j_gene: TRBJ2-2

CDR3aa: CASSQDRTNEQYF
d_gene: .
v_gene: TRBV14
j_gene: TRBJ2-7

CDR3aa: CASSLVSLNQPQHF
d_gene: .
v_gene: TRBV12-3/TRBV12-4
j_gene: TRBJ1-5

CDR3aa: CASSFSVWEGADEQYF
d_gene: .
v_gene: TRBV12-3/TRBV12-4
j_gene: TRBJ2-7

CDR3aa: CASSYEAGPSYEQYF
d_gene: .
v_gene: TRBV6-5
j_gene: TRBJ2-7

CDR3aa: CASNPGQHNSPLHF
d_gene: TRBD1
v_gene: TRBV12-3/TRBV12-4
j_gene: TRBJ1-6

CDR3aa: CAWSVAYPSYEQYF
d_gene: .
v_gene: TRBV30
j_gene: TRBJ2-7

CDR3aa: CSVGPERLREQYF
d_gene: .
v_gene: TRBV29-1
j_gene: TRBJ2-7

CDR3aa: CASSYSGGIQETQYF
d_gene: TRBD2
v_gene: TRBV7-7
j_gene: TRBJ2-5

CDR3aa: CATRQGWNTEAFF
d_gene: .
v_gene: TRBV24-1
j_gene: TRBJ1-1

CDR3aa: CASSLFQGPPYEQYF
d_gene: .
v_gene: TRBV11-1
j_gene: TRBJ2-7

CDR3aa: CASSYFRISGANVLTF
d_gene: .
v_gene: TRBV6-5
j_gene: TRBJ2-6

CDR3aa: CAISESSGRHEQYF
d_gene: .
v_gene: TRBV10-3
j_gene: TRBJ2-7

CDR3aa: CASSLGRPGLAENIQYF
d_gene: .
v_gene: TRBV28
j_gene: TRBJ2-4

CDR3aa: CANRGQMNTEAFF
d_gene: .
v_gene: TRBV30
j_gene: TRBJ1-1

CDR3aa: CAWSPGMAGANVLTF
d_gene: .
v_gene: TRBV30
j_gene: TRBJ2-6

CDR3aa: CATSQGVAGSPTEAFF
d_gene: .
v_gene: TRBV15
j_gene: TRBJ1-1

CDR3aa: CASSVTENTGELFF
d_gene: .
v_gene: TRBV6-1
j_gene: TRBJ2-2

CDR3aa: CSARAPSGRAFVGELFF
d_gene: TRBD2
v_gene: TRBV20-1
j_gene: TRBJ2-2

CDR3aa: CSARDPRVGTEAFF
d_gene: .
v_gene: TRBV20-1
j_gene: TRBJ1-1

CDR3aa: CASSYSYQDGYTF
d_gene: .
v_gene: TRBV6-5
j_gene: TRBJ1-2

CDR3aa: CASTPGGPEAFF
d_gene: .
v_gene: TRBV6-2/TRBV6-3
j_gene: TRBJ1-1

CDR3aa: CASNVSPSKTNTGELFF
d_gene: .
v_gene: TRBV9
j_gene: TRBJ2-2

CDR3aa: CASSSIGTGEETQYF
d_gene: .
v_gene: TRBV6-2/TRBV6-3
j_gene: TRBJ2-5

CDR3aa: CATGQSMNTEAFF
d_gene: .
v_gene: TRBV28
j_gene: TRBJ1-1

CDR3aa: CASSVQRESTGELFF
d_gene: .
v_gene: TRBV2
j_gene: TRBJ2-2

CDR3aa: CASSTYGTGRPYEQYF
d_gene: TRBD1
v_gene: TRBV28
j_gene: TRBJ2-7

CDR3aa: CASSIGNWGETQYF
d_gene: .
v_gene: TRBV19
j_gene: TRBJ2-5

CDR3aa: CSVATASNQPQHF
d_gene: .
v_gene: TRBV29-1
j_gene: TRBJ1-5

CDR3aa: CASSQSSLSYEQYF
d_gene: .
v_gene: TRBV4-1
j_gene: TRBJ2-7

CDR3aa: CASSLTSGAGNEQFF
d_gene: TRBD2
v_gene: TRBV12-3/TRBV12-4
j_gene: TRBJ2-1

CDR3aa: CASSEALRTGTSSYEQYF
d_gene: TRBD1
v_gene: TRBV2
j_gene: TRBJ2-7

CDR3aa: CASSDLLVGPQETQYF
d_gene: .
v_gene: TRBV6-1
j_gene: TRBJ2-5

CDR3aa: CSVRLAGDSYEQYF
d_gene: TRBD2
v_gene: TRBV29-1
j_gene: TRBJ2-7

CDR3aa: CASRWQLNTEAFF
d_gene: .
v_gene: TRBV12-3/TRBV12-4
j_gene: TRBJ1-1

CDR3aa: CASSPRSNTEAFF
d_gene: .
v_gene: TRBV18
j_gene: TRBJ1-1

CDR3aa: CASSQARVSRQNTEAFF
d_gene: .
v_gene: TRBV4-3
j_gene: TRBJ1-1

CDR3aa: CASSSIQGHDQYF
d_gene: .
v_gene: TRBV12-3/TRBV12-4
j_gene: TRBJ2-7

CDR3aa: CASKTAGQGAGYGYTF
d_gene: TRBD1
v_gene: TRBV12-3/TRBV12-4
j_gene: TRBJ1-2

CDR3aa: CASSDVAGGRTGELFF
d_gene: TRBD2
v_gene: TRBV6-2/TRBV6-3
j_gene: TRBJ2-2

CDR3aa: CASSLEGQGAPGYTF
d_gene: TRBD1
v_gene: TRBV5-1
j_gene: TRBJ1-2

CDR3aa: CASSTPGRANTEAFF
d_gene: .
v_gene: TRBV7-2
j_gene: TRBJ1-1

CDR3aa: CASKQAGVAGGETQYF
d_gene: TRBD2
v_gene: TRBV28
j_gene: TRBJ2-5

CDR3aa: CASSSPGTGLSYEQYF
d_gene: TRBD1
v_gene: TRBV6-5
j_gene: TRBJ2-7

CDR3aa: CASSRDILYEQYF
d_gene: .
v_gene: TRBV4-1
j_gene: TRBJ2-7